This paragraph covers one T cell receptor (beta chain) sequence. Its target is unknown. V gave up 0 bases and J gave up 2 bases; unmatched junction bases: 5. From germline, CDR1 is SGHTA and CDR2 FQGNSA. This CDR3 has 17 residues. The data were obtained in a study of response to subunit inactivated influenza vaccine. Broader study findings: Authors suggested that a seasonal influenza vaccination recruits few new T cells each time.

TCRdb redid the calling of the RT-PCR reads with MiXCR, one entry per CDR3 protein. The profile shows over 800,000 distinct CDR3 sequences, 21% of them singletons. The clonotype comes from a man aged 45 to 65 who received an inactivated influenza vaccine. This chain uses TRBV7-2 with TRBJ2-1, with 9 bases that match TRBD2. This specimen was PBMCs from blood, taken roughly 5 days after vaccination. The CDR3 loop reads CASSLAAGGNPYNEQFF. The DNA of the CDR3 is TGTGCCAGCAGCTTAGCAGCGGGGGGCAACCCCTACAATGAGCAGTTCTTC.